The sequence of this T cell receptor beta chain was determined in a study of blood T cell repertoires in COVID-19. The overall study: PBMCs, B-cell-depleted T cells, or T cells were the source of the cDNA or gDNA that made up the material.

This clone has a single count. CDR1 is MNHNS and CDR2 is SASEGT in the germline V gene. The germline V and J ends were trimmed by 0 bases and 4 bases, with 9 bases remaining between them. CDR3 length: 14 residues. Participant-given clinical history determined each cohort assignment. Original processing methods: Amplification with reference gene primers provided the estimates of nucleated cell counts. The method was immunoSEQ multiplex PCR; TCRdb's version includes in-frame clones alone and lacks a portion of them. The V and J calls and the clone size are those of that table, but D and trimming were determined from the DNA. Here the sample spans approximately 180,000 clones, around 82% being singletons.

This clonotype was sampled from a woman aged 45-65 years with acute COVID-19. The V and J genes are TRBV6-1 and TRBJ1-2; D unresolved. Sequencing was carried out using PBMCs or T cells enriched from blood (not recorded which). This CDR3 reads CASSEAGEFYGYTF. In DNA, the CDR3 is TGTGCCAGCAGTGAAGCGGGCGAATTCTATGGCTACACCTTC.